This T cell receptor (beta chain) was sequenced in a study of beta chain features in type 1 diabetes (dated by TCRdb to 2016 to 2019). At the level of the whole study: Mean age, gender distribution, total cell number and subset yield did not differ between patients and healthy donors. A total of 100 million to 140 million sorted cells were examined across all samples, and the number of cells per subset was strongly correlated with RNA yield. In the study, TCRB repertoires of sorted circulating CD4+ T cell subsets from recently diagnosed type 1 diabetes patients were compared with those of matched healthy donors. Whereas all 28 donors provided naive and central memory subsets, regulatory and stem cell-like memory subsets were isolated from just 8 patients and about 8 healthy donors.

This clone has just a few counts. The specificity of this receptor is unknown. Base qualities are not at hand, and no much larger clone is one base apart. As encoded in the germline V gene, CDR1 is SGHTA while CDR2 is FQGNSA. From its cysteine to its phenylalanine, the CDR3 spans 15 amino acids. Only the CDR3 portion is preserved as DNA: 45 bases, with reading frame beginning at the first base. Trimming removed 2 bases from V and 0 bases from J, leaving 10 bases between the germline ends. A single peripheral blood draw of around 100 mL on average was collected from each donor into heparinised tubes. Naive, central memory, regulatory and stem cell-like memory CD4+ T cells were sorted on a BD FACSAria II using a panel including CD45RO, CCR7, CD25, CD127, CD95 and CD27. A purity above 98% was achieved for all sorted populations. PBMCs were isolated immediately by Lymphoprep density gradient centrifugation and stained directly without culture. Samples were stained and sorted in pairs, with one healthy donor and one patient per experiment, so that batch effects were minimized.

Broader findings and caveats from the paper: Naive, central memory and regulatory TCRB repertoires appeared more similar among patients than among healthy donors. Patients with type 1 diabetes made fewer insertions and deleted more nucleotides at VDJ recombination sites, implying thymic rearrangement abnormalities. Type 1 diabetes patients showed a moderate but significant shortening of TCRB CDR3 length in all four CD4+ subsets. Only small numbers of individuals were included in the HLA sub-analyses, which left unresolved whether HLA type had any influence on TCRB rearrangement. Sequencing cDNA rather than genomic DNA could over-represent highly expressing activated cells, although activation and CD3 levels did not differ between groups. Shorter templates might be favored by PCR, yet because patient and control samples were amplified and corrected together, any such skew would affect both groups equally.

The entire isolated RNA was reverse transcribed using the High Capacity cDNA Reverse Transcription Kit, and thus expressed TCRB transcripts were sequenced. Deep immunoSEQ sequencing was performed on naive, central memory and regulatory T cell samples, with an average of around 3.5 million total reads per sample. Sorted cells were lysed in RLT buffer, and RNA was extracted using DNase-treated RNeasy Micro or Mini kits according to cell number. To prevent cross-contamination, each cell subset was processed individually, whereas patient and healthy donor samples were processed jointly. The immunoSEQ multiplex PCR was used to amplify TCRB sequences from cDNA, yielding 87-bp fragments that span the CDR3 region. Sequencing of the amplicons was performed on the Illumina HiSeq platform. As for the original processing: Synthetic template baselines were used to correct PCR bias computationally, reads within Hamming distance 2 were collapsed, and singletons that could not be merged were discarded. Reads were aligned against IMGT so that V, D and J genes, CDR3 length and insertions or deletions at six rearrangement sites could be assigned. Within each subset, clonotype counts were normalized to sorted cell number, and only after that were true diversity and Gini coefficients computed with the tcR R package. The overlap coefficient, calculated on TCRB nucleotide sequences, was used to measure repertoire sharing. Out-of-frame TCRB sequences from naive cells were analyzed as a proxy for the pre-selection repertoire. TCRdb holds this immuneACCESS table with in-frame rearrangements only. Some clones are missing; in checked studies, unresolved V genes explain under half, and the rest has no known cause. V and J calls and clone size are as listed in that table; D and trimming were resolved from the DNA. A total of fewer than 550,000 clones appear in this sample, roughly 11% of them only once. Less than 0.06% of the sample belongs to the ten largest clones.

Sequenced material: naive CD4+ T cells from blood. The label giving this sample's cell subset or site can be read as: true naive CD4+ T cells. The rearranged segments are TRBV7-2 and TRBJ1-2, with no reliable assignment of the D segment. This TCR was sampled from a woman in her late teens or twenties in good health. The CDR3 sequence is CASSLRQDANYGYTF. In nucleotide form, the sequence is TGTGCCAGCAGCTTAAGGCAGGACGCTAACTATGGCTACACCTTC.